This T cell receptor (beta chain) was recorded in a study of blood T cell repertoires in COVID-19. Whole-study context: Sites across the United States, Italy and Spain contributed samples from acute and convalescent COVID-19. T cells, B-cell-depleted T cells, or PBMCs provided the cDNA or gDNA that served as material.

In the authors' methods: Amplification of reference gene primers provided the estimated nucleated cell counts. Repertoires were generated with immunoSEQ multiplex PCR, while TCRdb's copy carries only in-frame clones and drops some. The V and J calls and the clone size are those of that table, but D and trimming were determined from the DNA. The profile covers about 110,000 clones, with 75% to 85% appearing a single time and around 6.2% taken by the ten largest. The V gene's germline CDR1 is SQVTM and CDR2 ANQGSEA. With 3 bases clipped from V and 4 bases from J, the junction kept 2 bases outside the gene matches. The length of the CDR3 is 13 residues.

This TCR derives from an older man with COVID-19, enrolled during active disease. The sample was peripheral blood. The rearrangement links TRBV29-1 to TRBJ2-2; TRBD2 aligns across 7 bases. The CDR3 here is CSVETGGTGELFF. The CDR3 nucleotides are TGCAGCGTTGAGACGGGAGGCACCGGGGAGCTGTTTTTT.